The sequence of this TCR beta chain was determined in a study of T cell responses to AZD1222 COVID-19 vaccine. Study at large: Second doses were pooled across both intervals (about 4 or about 12 weeks). Study-level findings and limits: Donor demographics were predominantly white British with a female majority; clonal diversity may be underestimated.

The data were produced by immunoSEQ multiplex PCR, yet TCRdb's version contains in-frame clones alone and is incomplete. The table has over 150,000 clones, almost 90% seen once. With respect to this clone: Its cognate antigen is unknown.

The ends lost 4 bases at V and 15 bases at J; junction bases unmatched: 7. CDR1 is MNHEY, CDR2 SMNVEV, per germline (reference sequence). The CDR3 contains 12 residues. This TCR came from an adult in good health. The sequencing here drew on peripheral blood, taken on day 0 of AZD1222 vaccination. The chain combines TRBV27 with TRBJ2-1, with TRBD1 matching 9 bases. The CDR3 protein is CASSYRDREMFF. CDR3 in DNA: TGTGCCAGCAGTTACCGGGACAGGGAGATGTTCTTC.